A selection of T cell receptor beta chains follows, all from one sample in a study of identical twins. From the 5' RACE reads, TCRdb called clonotypes with MiXCR, one entry per CDR3 protein. This table holds approximately 630,000 distinct CDR3 sequences, 7.1% found once. The same data also contributed to another study, on yellow fever vaccine responses in identical twins.

Specimen: PBMCs. The receptors here all came from a woman aged 18-29 years in good health. The CDR3 runs from the conserved cysteine through the conserved F or W. D genes are given only for firm matches. Rows give clone size only sometimes, using once, few, many, or a class for an expanded clone.

>.|TRBV12-3/TRBV12-4|.|15|TRBJ1-5
CASSSQPYSNQPQHF
TGTGCCAGCAGTTCACAGCCTTATAGCAATCAGCCCCAGCATTTT
>many|TRBV18|TRBD1|13|TRBJ2-7
CASSSQGAGEQYF
TGTGCCAGCTCATCACAGGGGGCCGGGGAGCAGTACTTC
>.|TRBV29-1|.|12|TRBJ2-3
CSVTTASDTQYF
TGCAGCGTAACGACTGCCTCAGATACGCAGTATTTT
>many|TRBV5-1|.|14|TRBJ2-1
CASTPGLSYNEQFF
TGCGCCAGCACCCCGGGACTCTCCTACAATGAGCAGTTCTTC
>few|TRBV9|.|16|TRBJ2-1
CASSASGQGSYNEQFF
TGTGCCAGCAGCGCCTCAGGGCAGGGGTCCTACAATGAGCAGTTCTTC
>few|TRBV6-1|TRBD2|16|TRBJ2-1
CASSRSGSPYGNEQFF
TGTGCCAGCAGTCGTAGCGGGAGTCCCTACGGCAATGAGCAGTTCTTC
>few|TRBV10-3|TRBD1|15|TRBJ2-1
CAISARQGVNNEQFF
TGTGCCATCAGCGCCAGACAGGGAGTTAACAATGAGCAGTTCTTC
>.|TRBV7-2|TRBD2|16|TRBJ2-1
CASSSASGRGYNEQFF
TGTGCCAGCAGCTCAGCTAGCGGGAGGGGTTACAATGAGCAGTTCTTC
>.|TRBV9|TRBD1|16|TRBJ1-1
CASSVGAGPTGSEAFF
TGTGCCAGCAGCGTAGGGGCGGGCCCGACAGGGTCTGAAGCTTTCTTT
>many|TRBV5-1|.|16|TRBJ2-1
CASTTGSSGGRGEQFF
TGCGCCAGCACCACAGGGTCTAGCGGAGGTAGAGGTGAGCAGTTCTTC
>many|TRBV29-1|.|12|TRBJ2-1
CSAPWGYNEQFF
TGCAGCGCCCCGTGGGGGTACAATGAGCAGTTCTTC
>.|TRBV12-5|TRBD1|16|TRBJ1-3
CASGLARQGAGNTIYF
TGTGCTAGTGGTTTGGCCCGACAGGGGGCTGGAAACACCATATATTTT
>many|TRBV7-7|TRBD2|16|TRBJ2-3
CASSSGLAGAADTQYF
TGTGCCAGCAGCAGCGGACTAGCGGGAGCGGCGGATACGCAGTATTTT
>many|TRBV5-1|.|14|TRBJ1-2
CASSSVGADYGYTF
TGCGCCAGCAGCTCCGTCGGAGCTGACTATGGCTACACCTTC
>many|TRBV5-1|.|15|TRBJ1-1
CASSPGTHENTEAFF
TGCGCCAGCAGCCCCGGGACACACGAGAACACTGAAGCTTTCTTT
>.|TRBV5-1|.|17|TRBJ2-2
CASSLAGTPPNTGELFF
TGCGCCAGCAGCTTGGCCGGGACACCCCCGAACACCGGGGAGCTGTTTTTT
>.|TRBV6-4|.|14|TRBJ2-1
CASSDGTGVTEQFF
TGTGCCAGCAGTGACGGGACGGGAGTGACTGAGCAGTTCTTC
>.|TRBV29-1|.|14|TRBJ1-2
CSVVAFGDNYGYTF
TGCAGCGTTGTAGCTTTCGGGGACAACTATGGCTACACCTTC
>.|TRBV29-1|.|14|TRBJ1-2
CSVETRTKNYGYTF
TGCAGCGTTGAGACACGGACTAAGAACTATGGCTACACCTTC